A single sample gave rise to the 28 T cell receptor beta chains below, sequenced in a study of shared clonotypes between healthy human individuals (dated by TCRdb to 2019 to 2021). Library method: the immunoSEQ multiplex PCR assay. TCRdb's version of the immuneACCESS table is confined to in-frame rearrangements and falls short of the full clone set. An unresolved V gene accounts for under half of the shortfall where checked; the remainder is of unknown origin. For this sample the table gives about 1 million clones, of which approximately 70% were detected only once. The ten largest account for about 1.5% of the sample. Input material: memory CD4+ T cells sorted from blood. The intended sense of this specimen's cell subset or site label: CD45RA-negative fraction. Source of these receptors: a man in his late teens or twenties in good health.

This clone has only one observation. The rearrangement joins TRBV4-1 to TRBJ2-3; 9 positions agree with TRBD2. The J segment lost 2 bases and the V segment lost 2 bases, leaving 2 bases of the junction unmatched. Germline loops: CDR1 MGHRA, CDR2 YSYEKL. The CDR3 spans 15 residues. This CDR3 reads CASSQTGLATDTQYF. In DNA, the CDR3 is TGCGCCAGCAGCCAAACGGGACTAGCCACAGATACGCAGTATTTT.

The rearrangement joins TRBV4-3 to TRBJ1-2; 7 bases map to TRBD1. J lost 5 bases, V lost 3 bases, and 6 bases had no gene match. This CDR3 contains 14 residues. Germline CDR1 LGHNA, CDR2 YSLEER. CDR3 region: CASSQENRGYGYTF. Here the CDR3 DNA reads TGCGCCAGCAGCCAGGAAAACAGGGGTTATGGCTACACCTTC.

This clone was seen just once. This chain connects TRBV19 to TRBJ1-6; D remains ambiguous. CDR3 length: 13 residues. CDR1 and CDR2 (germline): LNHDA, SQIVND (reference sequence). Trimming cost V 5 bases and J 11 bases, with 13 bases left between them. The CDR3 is CASSSSLTPPLHF. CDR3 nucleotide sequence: TGTGCCAGTAGTTCCTCGTTGACCCCACCCCTCCACTTT.

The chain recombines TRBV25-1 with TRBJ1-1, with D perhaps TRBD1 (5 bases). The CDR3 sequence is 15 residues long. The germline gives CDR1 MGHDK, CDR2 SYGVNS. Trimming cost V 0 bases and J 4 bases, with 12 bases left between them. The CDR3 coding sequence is TGTGCCAGCAGTGAATACGGGACCTGGGCCACTGAAGCTTTCTTT. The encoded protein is CASSEYGTWATEAFF.

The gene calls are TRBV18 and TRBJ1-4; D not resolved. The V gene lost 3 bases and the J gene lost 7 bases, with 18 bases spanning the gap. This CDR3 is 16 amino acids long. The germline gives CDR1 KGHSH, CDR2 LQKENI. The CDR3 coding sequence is TGTGCCAGCTCACCCCTTGACGGAAGGTCGGGTGAAAAACTGTTTTTT. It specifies CASSPLDGRSGEKLFF.

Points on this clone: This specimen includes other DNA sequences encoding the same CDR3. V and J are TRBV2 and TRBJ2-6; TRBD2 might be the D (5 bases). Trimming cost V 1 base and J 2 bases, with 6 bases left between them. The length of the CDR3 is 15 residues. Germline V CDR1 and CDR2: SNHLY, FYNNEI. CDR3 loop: CASSEEGAGANVLTF. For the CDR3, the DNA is TGTGCCAGCAGTGAAGAGGGAGCTGGGGCCAACGTCCTGACTTTC.

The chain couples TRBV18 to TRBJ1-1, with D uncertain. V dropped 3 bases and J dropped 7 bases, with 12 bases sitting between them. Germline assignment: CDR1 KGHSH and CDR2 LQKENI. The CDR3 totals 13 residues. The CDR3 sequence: CASSPRQVDEAFF. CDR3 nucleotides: TGTGCCAGCTCACCCCGTCAGGTTGATGAAGCTTTCTTT.

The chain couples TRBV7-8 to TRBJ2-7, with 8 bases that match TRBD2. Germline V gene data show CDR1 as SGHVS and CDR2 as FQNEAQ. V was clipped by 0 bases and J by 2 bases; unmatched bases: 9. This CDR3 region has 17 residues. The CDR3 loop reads CASSLARFGGDPYEQYF. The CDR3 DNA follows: TGTGCCAGCAGCTTAGCGAGGTTCGGGGGGGACCCCTACGAGCAGTACTTC. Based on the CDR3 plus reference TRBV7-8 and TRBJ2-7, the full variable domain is GAGVSQSPRYKVAKRGQDVALRCDPISGHVSLFWYQQALGQGPEFLTYFQNEAQLDKSGLPSDRFFAERPEGSVSTLKIQRTQQEDSAVYLCASSLARFGGDPYEQYFGPGTRLTVT.

The CDR3 region has the DNA TGTGCCAGCAGTGAAAAGGCGAACTATGGCTACACCTTC. The encoded protein is CASSEKANYGYTF. V usage is TRBV2 and J usage is TRBJ1-2, with unresolved D. CDR1 is SNHLY and CDR2 is FYNNEI in the germline V gene. There are 13 residues in the CDR3. Between the trimmed V and J ends, which lost 2 bases and 2 bases, there was a span of 6 bases.

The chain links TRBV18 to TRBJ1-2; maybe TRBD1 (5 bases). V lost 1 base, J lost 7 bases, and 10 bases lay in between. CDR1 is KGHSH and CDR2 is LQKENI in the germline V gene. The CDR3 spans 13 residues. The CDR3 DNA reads TGTGCCAGCTCACCACTACAGGCTGGTGGCTACACCTTC. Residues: CASSPLQAGGYTF.

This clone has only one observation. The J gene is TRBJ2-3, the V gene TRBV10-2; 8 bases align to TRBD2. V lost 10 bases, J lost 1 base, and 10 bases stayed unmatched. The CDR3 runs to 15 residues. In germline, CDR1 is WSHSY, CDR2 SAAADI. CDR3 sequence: CATTSGGKRTDTQYF. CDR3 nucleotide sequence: TGCGCCACAACCTCGGGGGGGAAACGCACAGATACGCAGTATTTT.

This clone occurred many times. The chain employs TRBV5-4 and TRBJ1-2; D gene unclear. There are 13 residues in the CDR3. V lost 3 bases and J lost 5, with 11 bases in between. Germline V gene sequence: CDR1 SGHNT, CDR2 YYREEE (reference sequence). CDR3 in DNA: TGTGCCAGCAGCTCTGAGGGCAAGTATGGCTACACCTTC. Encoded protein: CASSSEGKYGYTF.

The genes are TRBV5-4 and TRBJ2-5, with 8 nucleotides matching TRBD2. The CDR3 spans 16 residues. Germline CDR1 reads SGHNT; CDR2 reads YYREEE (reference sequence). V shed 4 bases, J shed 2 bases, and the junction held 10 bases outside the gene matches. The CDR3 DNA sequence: TGTGCCAGCAGCCCGGCGGGGGGTCCTGTACAAGAGACCCAGTACTTC. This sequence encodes CASSPAGGPVQETQYF.

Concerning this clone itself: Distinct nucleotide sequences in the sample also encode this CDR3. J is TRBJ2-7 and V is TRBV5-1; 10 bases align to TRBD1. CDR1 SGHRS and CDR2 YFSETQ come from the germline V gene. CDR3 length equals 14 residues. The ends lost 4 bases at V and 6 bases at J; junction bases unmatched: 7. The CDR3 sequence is CASSPRQGAREQYF. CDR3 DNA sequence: TGCGCCAGCAGCCCAAGACAGGGGGCGCGCGAGCAGTACTTC.

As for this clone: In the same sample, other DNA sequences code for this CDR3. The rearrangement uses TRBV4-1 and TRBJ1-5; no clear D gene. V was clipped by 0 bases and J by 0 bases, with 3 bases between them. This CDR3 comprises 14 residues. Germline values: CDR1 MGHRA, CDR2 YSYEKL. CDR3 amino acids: CASSQDFSNQPQHF. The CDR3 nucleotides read TGCGCCAGCAGCCAAGATTTTAGCAATCAGCCCCAGCATTTT.

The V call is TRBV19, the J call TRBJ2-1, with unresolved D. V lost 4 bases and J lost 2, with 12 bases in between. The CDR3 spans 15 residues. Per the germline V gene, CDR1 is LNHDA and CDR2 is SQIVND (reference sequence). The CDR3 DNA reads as TGTGCCAGTAGTAATTTACAGTCCACCTACAATGAGCAGTTCTTC. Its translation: CASSNLQSTYNEQFF.

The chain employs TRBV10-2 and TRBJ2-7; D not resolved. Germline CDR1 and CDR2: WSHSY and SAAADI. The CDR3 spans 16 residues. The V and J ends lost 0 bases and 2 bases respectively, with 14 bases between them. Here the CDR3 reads CASSESMGVTAYEQYF. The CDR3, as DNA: TGCGCCAGCAGTGAGTCGATGGGCGTAACGGCCTACGAGCAGTACTTC.

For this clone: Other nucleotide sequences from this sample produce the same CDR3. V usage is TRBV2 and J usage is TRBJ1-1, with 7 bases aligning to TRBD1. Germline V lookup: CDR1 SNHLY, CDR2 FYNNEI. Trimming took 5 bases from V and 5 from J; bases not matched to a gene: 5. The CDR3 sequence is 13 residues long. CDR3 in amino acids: CASSQGEGTEAFF. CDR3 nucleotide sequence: TGTGCCAGCAGTCAGGGGGAGGGTACTGAAGCTTTCTTT.

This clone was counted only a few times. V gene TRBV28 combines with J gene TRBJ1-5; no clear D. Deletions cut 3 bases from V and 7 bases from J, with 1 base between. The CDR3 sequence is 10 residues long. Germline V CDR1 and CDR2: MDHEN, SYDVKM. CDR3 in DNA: TGTGCCAGCAGTTTCCAGCCCCAGCATTTT. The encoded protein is CASSFQPQHF.

The CDR3, as DNA: TGTGCCAGCAGCAAACAAGACCGGAACACTGAAGCTTTCTTT. This sequence encodes CASSKQDRNTEAFF. The J gene is TRBJ1-1, the V gene TRBV21-1. TRBV21-1 is shown as a pseudogene. This CDR3 comprises 14 residues.

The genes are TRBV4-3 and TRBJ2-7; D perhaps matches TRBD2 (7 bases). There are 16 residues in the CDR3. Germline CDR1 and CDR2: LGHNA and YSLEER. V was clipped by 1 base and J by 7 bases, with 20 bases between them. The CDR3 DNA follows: TGCGCCAGCAGCCAAGGGAGTGGGGGGGCGCGAGGAGAGCAGTACTTC. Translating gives CASSQGSGGARGEQYF.

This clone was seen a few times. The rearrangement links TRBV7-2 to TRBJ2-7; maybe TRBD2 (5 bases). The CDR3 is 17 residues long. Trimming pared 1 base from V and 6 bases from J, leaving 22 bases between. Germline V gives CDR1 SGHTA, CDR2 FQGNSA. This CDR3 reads CASSLDGNTLLRGEQYF. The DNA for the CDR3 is TGTGCCAGCAGCTTAGATGGGAATACCCTCCTACGGGGCGAGCAGTACTTC.

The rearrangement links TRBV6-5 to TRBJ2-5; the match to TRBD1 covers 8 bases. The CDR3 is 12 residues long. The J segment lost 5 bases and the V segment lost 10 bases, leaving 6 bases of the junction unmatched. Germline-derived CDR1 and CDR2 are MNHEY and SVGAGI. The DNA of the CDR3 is TGTGCCACCTCAGGGGGCCGGGAGACCCAGTACTTC. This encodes CATSGGRETQYF.

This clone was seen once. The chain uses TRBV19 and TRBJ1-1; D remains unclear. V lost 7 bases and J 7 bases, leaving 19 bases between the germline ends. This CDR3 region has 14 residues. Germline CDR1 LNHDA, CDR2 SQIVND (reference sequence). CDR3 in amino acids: CASNSLAGHFEAFF. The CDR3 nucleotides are TGTGCCAGTAATTCTTTAGCCGGGCATTTTGAAGCTTTCTTT.

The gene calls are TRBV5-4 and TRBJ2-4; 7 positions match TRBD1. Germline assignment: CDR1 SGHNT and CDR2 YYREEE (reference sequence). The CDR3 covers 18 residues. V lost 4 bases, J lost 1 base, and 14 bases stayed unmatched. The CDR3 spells CASSRGKGQSLAKNIQYF. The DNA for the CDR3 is TGTGCCAGCAGCCGAGGCAAGGGACAGTCCCTGGCCAAAAACATTCAGTACTTC.

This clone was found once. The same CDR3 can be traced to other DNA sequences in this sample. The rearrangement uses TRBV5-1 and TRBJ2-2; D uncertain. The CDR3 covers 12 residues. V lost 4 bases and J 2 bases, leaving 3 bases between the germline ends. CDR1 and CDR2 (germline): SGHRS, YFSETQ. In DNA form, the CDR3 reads TGCGCCAGCAGCGTTAACACCGGGGAGCTGTTTTTT. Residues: CASSVNTGELFF.

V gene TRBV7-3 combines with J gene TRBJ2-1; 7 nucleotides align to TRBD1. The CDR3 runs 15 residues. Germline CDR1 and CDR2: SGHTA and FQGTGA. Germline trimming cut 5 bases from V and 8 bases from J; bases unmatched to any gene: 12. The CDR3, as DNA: TGTGCCAGCAGCCTCGACAGGGCTAGTAGGGATGAGCAGTTCTTC. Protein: CASSLDRASRDEQFF. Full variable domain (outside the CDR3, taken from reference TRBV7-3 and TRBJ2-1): GAGVSQTPSNKVTEKGKYVELRCDPISGHTALYWYRQSLGQGPEFLIYFQGTGAADDSGLPNDRFFAVRPEGSVSTLKIQRTERGDSAVYLCASSLDRASRDEQFFGPGTRLTVL.

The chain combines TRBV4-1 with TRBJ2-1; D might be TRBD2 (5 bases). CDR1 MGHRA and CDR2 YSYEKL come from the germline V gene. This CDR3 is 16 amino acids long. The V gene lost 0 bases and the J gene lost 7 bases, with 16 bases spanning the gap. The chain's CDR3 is CASSQDFRLILNEQFF. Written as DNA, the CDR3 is TGCGCCAGCAGCCAAGATTTCCGACTAATTTTAAATGAGCAGTTCTTC.